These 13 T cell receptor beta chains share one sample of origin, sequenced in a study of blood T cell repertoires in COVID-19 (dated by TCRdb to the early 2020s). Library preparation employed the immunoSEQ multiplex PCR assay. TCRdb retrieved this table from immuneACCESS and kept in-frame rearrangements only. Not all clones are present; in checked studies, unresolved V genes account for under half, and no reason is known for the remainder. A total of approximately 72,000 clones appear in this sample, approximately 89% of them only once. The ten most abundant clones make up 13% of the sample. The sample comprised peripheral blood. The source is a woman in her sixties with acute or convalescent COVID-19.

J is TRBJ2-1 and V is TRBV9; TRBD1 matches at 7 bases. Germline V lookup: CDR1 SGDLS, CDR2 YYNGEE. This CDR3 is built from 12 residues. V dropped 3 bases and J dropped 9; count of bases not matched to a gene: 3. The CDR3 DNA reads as TGTGCCAGCAGCGCTCGACAGGGTGAGCAGTTCTTC. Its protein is CASSARQGEQFF.

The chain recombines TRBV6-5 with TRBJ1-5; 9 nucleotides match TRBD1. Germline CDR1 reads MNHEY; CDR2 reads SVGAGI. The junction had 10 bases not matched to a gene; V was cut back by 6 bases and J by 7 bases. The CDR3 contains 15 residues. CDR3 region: CASRGTGRFEQPQHF. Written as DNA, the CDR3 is TGTGCCAGCAGGGGGACAGGGAGATTCGAACAGCCCCAGCATTTT.

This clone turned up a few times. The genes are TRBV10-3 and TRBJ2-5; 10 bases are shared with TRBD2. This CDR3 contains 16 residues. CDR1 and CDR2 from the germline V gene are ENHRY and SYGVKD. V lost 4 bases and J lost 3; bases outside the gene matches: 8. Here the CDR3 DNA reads TGTGCCATCAGTGGAGTGAGCGGGGGGGGTAAAGAGACCCAGTACTTC. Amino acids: CAISGVSGGGKETQYF.

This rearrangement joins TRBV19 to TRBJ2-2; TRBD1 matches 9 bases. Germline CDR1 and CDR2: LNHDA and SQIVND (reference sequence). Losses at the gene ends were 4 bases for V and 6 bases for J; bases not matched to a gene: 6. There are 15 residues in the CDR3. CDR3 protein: CASSTAQGAAGELFF. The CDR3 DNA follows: TGTGCCAGTAGTACGGCACAGGGGGCGGCCGGGGAGCTGTTTTTT.

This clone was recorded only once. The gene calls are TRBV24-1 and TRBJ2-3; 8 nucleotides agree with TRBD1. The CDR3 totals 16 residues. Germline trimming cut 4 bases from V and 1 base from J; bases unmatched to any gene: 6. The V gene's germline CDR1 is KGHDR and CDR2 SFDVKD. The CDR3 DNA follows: TGTGCCACCAGTGACATTCAGGGGGCTGGCACAGATACGCAGTATTTT. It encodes CATSDIQGAGTDTQYF.

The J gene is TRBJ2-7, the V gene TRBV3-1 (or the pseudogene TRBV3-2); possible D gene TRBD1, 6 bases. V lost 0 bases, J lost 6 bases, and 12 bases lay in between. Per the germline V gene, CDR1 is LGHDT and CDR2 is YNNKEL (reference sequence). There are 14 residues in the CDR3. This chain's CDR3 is CASSQERPGAEQYF. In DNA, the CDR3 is TGTGCCAGCAGCCAAGAGAGGCCAGGGGCCGAGCAGTACTTC.

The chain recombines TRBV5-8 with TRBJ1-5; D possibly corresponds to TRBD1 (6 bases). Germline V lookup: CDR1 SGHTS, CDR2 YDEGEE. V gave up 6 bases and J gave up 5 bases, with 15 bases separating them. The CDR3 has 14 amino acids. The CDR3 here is CASNFGGRDQPQHF. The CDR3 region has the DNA TGTGCCAGCAACTTTGGGGGCAGGGATCAGCCCCAGCATTTT.

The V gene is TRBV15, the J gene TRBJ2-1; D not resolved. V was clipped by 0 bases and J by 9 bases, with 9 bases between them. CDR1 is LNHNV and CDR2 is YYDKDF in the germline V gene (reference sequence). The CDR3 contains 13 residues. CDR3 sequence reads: CATSRDFVREQFF. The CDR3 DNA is TGTGCCACCAGCAGAGATTTTGTTCGTGAGCAGTTCTTC.

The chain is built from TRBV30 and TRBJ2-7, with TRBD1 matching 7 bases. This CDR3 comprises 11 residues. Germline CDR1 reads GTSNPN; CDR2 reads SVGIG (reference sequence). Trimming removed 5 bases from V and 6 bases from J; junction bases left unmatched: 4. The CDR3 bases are TGTGCCTGGGACAGGGTGGGCGAGCAGTACTTC. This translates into CAWDRVGEQYF. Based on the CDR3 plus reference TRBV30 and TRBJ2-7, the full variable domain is SQTIHQWPATLVQPVGSPLSLECTVEGTSNPNLYWYRQAAGRGLQLLFYSVGIGQISSEVPQNLSASRPQDRQFILSSKKLLLSDSGFYLCAWDRVGEQYFGPGTRLTVT.

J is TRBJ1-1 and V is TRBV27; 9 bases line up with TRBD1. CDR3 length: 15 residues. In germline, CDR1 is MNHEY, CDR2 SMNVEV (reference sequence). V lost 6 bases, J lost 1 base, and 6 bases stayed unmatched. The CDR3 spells CASRVNRGQNTEAFF. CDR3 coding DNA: TGTGCCAGCAGGGTTAACAGGGGGCAGAACACTGAAGCTTTCTTT.

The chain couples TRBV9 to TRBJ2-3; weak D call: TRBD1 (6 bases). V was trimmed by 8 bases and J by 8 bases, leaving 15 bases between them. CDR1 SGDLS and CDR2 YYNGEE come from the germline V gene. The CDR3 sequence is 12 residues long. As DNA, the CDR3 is TGTGCCAGTGGGGCAGGGGTAGGTACGCAGTATTTT. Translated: CASGAGVGTQYF.

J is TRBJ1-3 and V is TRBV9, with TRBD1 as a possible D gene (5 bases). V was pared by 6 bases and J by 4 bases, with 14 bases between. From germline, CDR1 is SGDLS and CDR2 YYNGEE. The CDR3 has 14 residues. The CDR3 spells CASTDTGFGNTIYF. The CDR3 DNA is TGTGCCAGCACCGATACAGGTTTCGGAAACACCATATATTTT.

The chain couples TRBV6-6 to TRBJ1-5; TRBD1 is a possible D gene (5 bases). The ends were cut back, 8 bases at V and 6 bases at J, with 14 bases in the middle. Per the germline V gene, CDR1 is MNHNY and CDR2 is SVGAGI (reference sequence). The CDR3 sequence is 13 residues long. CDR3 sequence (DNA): TGTGCCAGCGTGGAGGGGACCGGTCAGCCCCAGCATTTT. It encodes CASVEGTGQPQHF.